The rows below give T cell receptor beta chains drawn from one sample of a study of cytomegalovirus exposure and HLA in healthy donors. TCRdb's copy holds only in-frame clones and misses some; the assay was immunoSEQ multiplex PCR. There are 130,000 or so clones in the sample; approximately 80% occur only once, and 5.8% lies in the top ten. The material sequenced was PBMCs. These receptors were collected from a man between 18 and 29 years old in good health and CMV-seropositive. CDR3s leave out the opening cysteine and the closing phenylalanine or tryptophan. A D gene is named only where the DNA matches it firmly.

TRBD1	TRBV5-1	TRBJ2-1	ASRWTGGSEQF
-	TRBV2	TRBJ2-2	ASSLSTQTGELF
TRBD2	TRBV10-1	TRBJ2-2	ASSEMRGYTGELF
-	TRBV18	TRBJ1-3	ASSPIVPGSSGNTIY
-	TRBV6-5	TRBJ1-2	ASSSLQGSNSGYT
-	TRBV4-1	TRBJ2-7	ASSQDEHYEQY
-	TRBV7-9	TRBJ1-1	ASSSSSTDTEAF
-	TRBV7-6	TRBJ1-2	AIAGTSSYGYT
-	TRBV11-2	TRBJ2-1	ASSLDIDIEQF
TRBD2	TRBV25-1	TRBJ2-1	ASSEAGVRGNEQF
TRBD1	TRBV7-6	TRBJ1-3	ASSAQGASGNTIY
-	TRBV2	TRBJ2-1	ASRPGLSNEQF
-	TRBV5-6	TRBJ2-7	ASSFLAVRGSYEQY
TRBD2	TRBV27	TRBJ2-7	ASSLWSGGYEQY
-	TRBV2	TRBJ1-3	ASSPGGRNSGNTIY
TRBD1	TRBV5-1	TRBJ2-7	ASSLWSVGTGAAGHEQY
TRBD1	TRBV25-1	TRBJ2-7	ASSTRQGAYEQY
TRBD1	TRBV2	TRBJ1-5	ASSVDRDNQPQH
-	TRBV11-2	TRBJ1-1	ASSLRNTEAF
TRBD1	TRBV6-5	TRBJ2-1	ASTGTGTYNEQF
-	TRBV6-4	TRBJ2-6	ASSDSHSGANGLT
TRBD1	TRBV7-9	TRBJ2-6	ASSYLRGHGANVLT
-	TRBV30	TRBJ1-1	AWRRSGGGTEAF
-	TRBV7-6	TRBJ2-5	ASSSLDGGGTQY
TRBD1	TRBV28	TRBJ1-1	ASSLQGATNTEAF
-	TRBV7-2	TRBJ2-7	ASSLEVLLGEQY
TRBD2	TRBV2	TRBJ2-3	ASSVGLPTDTQY
TRBD2	TRBV13	TRBJ2-2	ASSFSGVATGELF
TRBD1	TRBV19	TRBJ1-5	ASSTMTGGFQPQH
TRBD2	TRBV5-6	TRBJ2-3	ASSGGRGVTDTQY
TRBD2	TRBV29-1	TRBJ2-1	SVHVAGGNNEQF
-	TRBV5-1	TRBJ2-7	ASSLEASDYEQY
-	TRBV4-2	TRBJ1-1	ASTGLNTEAF
TRBD1	TRBV23-1	TRBJ2-4	ASSQGTVNLAKNIQY
-	TRBV30	TRBJ1-3	AWRPRGQLSGNTIY
-	TRBV6-6	TRBJ1-2	ASSALRGNYGYT
TRBD1	TRBV7-9	TRBJ2-1	ASSTDREPYNEQF
TRBD2	TRBV29-1	TRBJ2-2	SVEWTSGGPPGTGELF
-	TRBV6-1	TRBJ2-7	ASSAGLWARSYEQY
-	TRBV28	TRBJ1-5	ASSTQGRVDQPQH
-	TRBV9	TRBJ2-2	ASSVAGVNTGELF
-	TRBV5-4	TRBJ2-5	ASSSSSKASGRETQY